Listed below are T cell receptor beta chains from one sample, sequenced in a study of human T cells and chemical hapten exposure. TCRdb passed the RACE reads through MiXCR, listing each CDR3 protein once. The sample contains about 120,000 distinct CDR3 sequences, around an eighth of which appear only once. The specimen comprised whole blood, sampled in connection with sensitization to the hapten diphenylcyclopropenone (DPC). The receptors were gathered from a woman aged 45 to 65 with alopecia areata. Some clones in this sample may be carry-over from other donors' samples. CDR3s include the opening cysteine and the closing phenylalanine or tryptophan. The D gene is left open where the match is weak. The size of a clone is reported for some rows only, either as once, few or many, or as a class for expanded clones.

>TRBJ1-5|15|TRBV20-1|few|.
CSADQKRQSNQPQHF
TGCAGTGCTGACCAGAAACGGCAGAGCAATCAGCCCCAGCATTTT
>TRBJ2-3|11|TRBV11-2|many|.
CASSFSDTQYF
TGTGCCAGCAGCTTCTCAGATACGCAGTATTTT
>TRBJ1-2|12|TRBV21-1|many|.
CASPVSSYGYTF
TGTGCCAGCCCAGTCAGTTCCTATGGCTACACCTTC
>TRBJ2-5|13|TRBV29-1|many|.
CSVDAPNQETQYF
TGCAGCGTTGATGCGCCAAACCAAGAGACCCAGTACTTC
>TRBJ1-2|13|TRBV7-9|.|.
CASSADRFYGYTF
TGTGCCAGCAGCGCCGACAGATTCTATGGCTACACCTTC
>TRBJ2-3|12|TRBV7-9|many|.
CASSTGGDTQYF
TGTGCCAGCAGTACCGGAGGGGATACGCAGTATTTT
>TRBJ2-2|16|TRBV20-1|few|TRBD2
CSAGMVGTSGTGELFF
TGCAGTGCTGGGATGGTGGGGACTAGCGGCACCGGGGAGCTGTTTTTT
>TRBJ1-2|12|TRBV20-1|many|TRBD1
CSASQTGSGYTF
TGCAGTGCTAGTCAGACAGGGTCGGGCTACACCTTC
>TRBJ2-3|13|TRBV20-1|.|.
CSDLSIHTDTQYF
TGCAGTGACCTCTCAATCCACACAGATACGCAGTATTTT
>TRBJ2-1|15|TRBV11-3|few|.
CASSLELSSYNEQFF
TGTGCCAGCAGCTTAGAGTTAAGCTCCTACAATGAGCAGTTCTTC
>TRBJ1-5|14|TRBV24-1|few|.
CATSGQTSNQPQHF
TGTGCCACCTCCGGTCAGACCAGCAATCAGCCCCAGCATTTT
>TRBJ1-1|17|TRBV2|.|.
CASINTAGETVNTEAFF
TGTGCCAGCATTAATACTGCAGGGGAGACAGTGAACACTGAAGCTTTCTTT
>TRBJ2-2|12|TRBV2|many|.
CASRREDGELFF
TGTGCCAGCAGAAGAGAGGACGGGGAGCTGTTTTTT
>TRBJ1-1|13|TRBV28|.|.
CASRGQWSTEAFF
TGTGCCAGCAGAGGCCAGTGGAGCACTGAAGCTTTCTTT
>TRBJ1-3|14|TRBV29-1|many|.
CSVLPMDTGNTIYF
TGCAGCGTACTCCCGATGGACACTGGAAACACCATATATTTT
>TRBJ2-5|13|TRBV3-1|many|.
CVTEARYQETQYF
TGTGTCACCGAGGCCCGCTACCAAGAGACCCAGTACTTC
>TRBJ1-1|11|TRBV5-1|many|.
CASSFGTEAFF
TGCGCCAGCAGCTTTGGGACTGAAGCTTTCTTT
>TRBJ2-7|15|TRBV11-2|.|.
CASRQLGTAIYEQYF
TGTGCCAGCCGCCAACTCGGGACGGCCATCTACGAGCAGTACTTC
>TRBJ2-6|16|TRBV5-5|many|.
CASSRDGNSGANVLTF
TGTGCCAGCAGTCGGGACGGAAACTCTGGGGCCAACGTCCTGACTTTC
>TRBJ1-2|16|TRBV6-6|few|TRBD1
CASRTPGQGLDYGYTF
TGTGCCAGCAGAACCCCGGGACAGGGATTAGACTATGGCTACACCTTC
>TRBJ2-7|14|TRBV7-9|many|.
CASSFRGEVSEQYF
TGTGCCAGCAGCTTTCGGGGTGAGGTCTCCGAGCAGTACTTC
>TRBJ2-1|16|TRBV20-1|many|TRBD2
CSARWSGRAPVREQFF
TGCAGTGCTAGATGGTCCGGGAGGGCCCCTGTCCGGGAGCAGTTCTTC
>TRBJ1-4|13|TRBV20-1|many|.
CSARNLTNEKLFF
TGCAGTGCTAGGAACCTGACTAATGAAAAACTGTTTTTT
>TRBJ2-3|15|TRBV12-3/TRBV12-4|many|TRBD1
CASSQGTASTDTQYF
TGTGCCAGCAGCCAAGGGACAGCTAGCACAGATACGCAGTATTTT
>TRBJ1-1|14|TRBV7-2|many|.
CASSLGTGYTEAFF
TGTGCCAGCAGCTTAGGCACGGGCTACACTGAAGCTTTCTTT
>TRBJ2-2|16|TRBV5-5|few|TRBD1
CASSPPGQANTGELFF
TGTGCCAGCAGCCCGCCTGGACAGGCGAACACCGGGGAGCTGTTTTTT
>TRBJ1-2|15|TRBV28|.|TRBD1
CASRLTGAGHYGYTF
TGTGCCAGCAGGCTGACAGGGGCAGGGCACTATGGCTACACCTTC
>TRBJ1-5|13|TRBV6-2/TRBV6-3|.|.
CASSGDANQPQHF
TGTGCCAGCAGTGGGGACGCCAATCAGCCCCAGCATTTT
>TRBJ2-5|15|TRBV6-5|.|TRBD2
CASSYGTSETETQYF
TGTGCCAGCAGTTACGGGACTAGCGAAACGGAGACCCAGTACTTC
>TRBJ1-5|16|TRBV20-1|many|TRBD1
CSAPGGTGGSNQPQHF
TGCAGTGCTCCCGGCGGGACAGGGGGAAGCAATCAGCCCCAGCATTTT